This T cell receptor (beta chain) was sequenced during a study of regulatory T cells in long-lasting Graves disease. Time point denoted: newly diagnosed GD, antithyroid drugs for less than 3 months. Isolated PBMC RNA provided the starting material for the TCR library. The study's findings and limits: Because few samples were included, accuracy may have been lower. More public clonotypes were shared by persistent patients (2,741) than by new patients (approximately 1,000).

Sequencing libraries for TCR beta were prepared with iRepertoire HTBI primers and Arm-PCR of CDR3 regions. TCRdb redid the calling of the multiplex PCR reads with MiXCR, one entry per CDR3 protein. The sample carries approximately 440,000 distinct CDR3 sequences, 15% to 20% recorded once. A few counts support this clonotype. Its antigen remains unknown. The same specimen was also included in a second study, on T cells in Graves' hyperthyroidism and ophthalmopathy. That source reports: With the HTBI primer set, the TCR CDR3 went through a first round of RT-PCR.

The clonotype was recovered from a man between 40 and 49 years old with Graves disease. This material consisted of peripheral blood mononuclear cells (PBMCs), taken at new diagnosis, from a patient treated with antithyroid drugs.

CDR3 region: CASHGTGSEAFF. The DNA for the CDR3 is TGTGCCAGCCACGGGACAGGGAGTGAAGCTTTCTTT. This rearrangement joins TRBV19 to TRBJ1-1; 9 bases map to TRBD1. V trimming: 9 bases; J trimming: 7 bases; junction bases outside the gene matches: 6. The CDR3 covers 12 residues. The germline V gene encodes CDR1 LNHDA and CDR2 SQIVND (reference sequence).